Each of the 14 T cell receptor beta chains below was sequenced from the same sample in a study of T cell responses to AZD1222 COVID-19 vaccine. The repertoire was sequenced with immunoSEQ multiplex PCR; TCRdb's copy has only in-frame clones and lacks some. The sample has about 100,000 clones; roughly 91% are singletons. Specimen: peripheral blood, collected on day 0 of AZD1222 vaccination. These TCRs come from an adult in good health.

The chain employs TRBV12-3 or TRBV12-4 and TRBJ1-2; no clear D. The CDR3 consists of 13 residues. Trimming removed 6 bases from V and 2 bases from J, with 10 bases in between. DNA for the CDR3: TGTGCCAGCAGGCAGCAGGAAAACTATGGCTACACCTTC. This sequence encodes CASRQQENYGYTF.

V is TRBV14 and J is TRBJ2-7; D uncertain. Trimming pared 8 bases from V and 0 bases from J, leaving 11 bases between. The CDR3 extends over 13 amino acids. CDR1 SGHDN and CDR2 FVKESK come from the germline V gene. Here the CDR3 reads CASLPQSSYEQYF. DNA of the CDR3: TGTGCCAGCCTACCTCAAAGCTCCTACGAGCAGTACTTC.

The CDR3 nucleotides are TGTGCCAGCAGCGAGGGGATGCCTGTCACTGAAGCTTTCTTT. Amino acid sequence: CASSEGMPVTEAFF. The chain is built from TRBV9 and TRBJ1-1; TRBD1 is a possible D gene (5 bases). In germline, CDR1 is SGDLS, CDR2 YYNGEE. CDR3 length: 14 residues. Trimming removed 3 bases at V and 4 bases at J, with 13 bases between.

The CDR3 protein is CASSRAGGVYGYTF. The CDR3 DNA is TGTGCCAGCTCACGGGCAGGGGGCGTCTATGGCTACACCTTC. The genes are TRBV18 and TRBJ1-2; 8 positions agree with TRBD1. The CDR3 consists of 14 residues. CDR1 and CDR2 from the germline V gene are KGHSH and LQKENI. The junction had 5 bases not matched to a gene; V was cut back by 4 bases and J by 4 bases.

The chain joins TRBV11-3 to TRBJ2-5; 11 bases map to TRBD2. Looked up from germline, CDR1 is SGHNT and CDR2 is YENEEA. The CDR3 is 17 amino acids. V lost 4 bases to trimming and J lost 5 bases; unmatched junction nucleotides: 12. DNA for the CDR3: TGTGCCAGCAGCTCGACTCAACTAGCGGGGGTCTTGGAGACCCAGTACTTC. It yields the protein CASSSTQLAGVLETQYF.

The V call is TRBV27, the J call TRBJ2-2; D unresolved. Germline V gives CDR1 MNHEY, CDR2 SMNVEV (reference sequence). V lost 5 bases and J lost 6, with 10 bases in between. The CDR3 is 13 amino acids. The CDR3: CASSPRVAGELFF. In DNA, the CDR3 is TGTGCCAGCAGTCCAAGGGTAGCCGGGGAGCTGTTTTTT.

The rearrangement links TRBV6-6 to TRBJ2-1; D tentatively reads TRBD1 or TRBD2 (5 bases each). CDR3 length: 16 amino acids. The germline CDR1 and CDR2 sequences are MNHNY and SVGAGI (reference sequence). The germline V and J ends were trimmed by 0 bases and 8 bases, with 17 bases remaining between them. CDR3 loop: CASSYSLGTVRDEQFF. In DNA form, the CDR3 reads TGTGCCAGCAGTTACTCCCTTGGGACCGTTCGGGATGAGCAGTTCTTC.

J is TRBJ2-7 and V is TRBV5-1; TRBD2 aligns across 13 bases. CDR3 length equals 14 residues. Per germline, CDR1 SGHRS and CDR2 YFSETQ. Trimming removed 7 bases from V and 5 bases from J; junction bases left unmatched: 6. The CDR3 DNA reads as TGCGCCAGCTCCTGGACTAGCGGGAGCCACGAGCAGTACTTC. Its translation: CASSWTSGSHEQYF.

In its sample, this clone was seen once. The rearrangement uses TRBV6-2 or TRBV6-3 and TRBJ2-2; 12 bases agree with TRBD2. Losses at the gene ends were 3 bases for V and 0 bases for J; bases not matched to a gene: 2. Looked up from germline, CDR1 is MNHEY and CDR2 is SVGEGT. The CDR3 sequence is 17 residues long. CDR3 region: CASSYSSGRANTGELFF. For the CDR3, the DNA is TGTGCCAGCAGTTATTCTAGCGGGAGGGCGAACACCGGGGAGCTGTTTTTT.

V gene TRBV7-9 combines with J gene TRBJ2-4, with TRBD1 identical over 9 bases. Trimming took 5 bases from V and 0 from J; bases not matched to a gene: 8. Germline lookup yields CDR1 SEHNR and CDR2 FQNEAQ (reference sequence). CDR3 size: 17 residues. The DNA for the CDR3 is TGTGCCAGCAGCCTGGACAGGGGACGACTAGCCAAAAACATTCAGTACTTC. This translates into CASSLDRGRLAKNIQYF. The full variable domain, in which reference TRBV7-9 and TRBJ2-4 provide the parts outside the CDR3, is DTGVSQNPRHKITKRGQNVTFRCDPISEHNRLYWYRQTLGQGPEFLTYFQNEAQLEKSRLLSDRFSAERPKGSFSTLEIQRTEQGDSAMYLCASSLDRGRLAKNIQYFGAGTRLSVL.

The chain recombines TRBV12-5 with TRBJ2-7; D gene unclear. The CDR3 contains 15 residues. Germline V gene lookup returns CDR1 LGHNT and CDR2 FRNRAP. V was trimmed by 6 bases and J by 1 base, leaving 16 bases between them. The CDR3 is CASGRTTGPSYEQYF. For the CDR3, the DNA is TGTGCTAGTGGCCGGACGACCGGGCCTTCCTACGAGCAGTACTTC.

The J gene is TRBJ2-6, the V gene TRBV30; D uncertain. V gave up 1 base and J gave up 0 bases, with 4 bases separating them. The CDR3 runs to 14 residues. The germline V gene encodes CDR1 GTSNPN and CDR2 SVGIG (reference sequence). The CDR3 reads CAWSGTSGANVLTF. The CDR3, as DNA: TGTGCCTGGAGTGGGACCTCTGGGGCCAACGTCCTGACTTTC.

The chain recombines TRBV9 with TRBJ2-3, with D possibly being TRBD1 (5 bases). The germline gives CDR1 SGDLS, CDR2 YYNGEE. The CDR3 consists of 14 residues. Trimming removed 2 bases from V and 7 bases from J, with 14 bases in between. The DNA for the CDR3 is TGTGCCAGCAGCGTGAGTACAGGCCGGAATACGCAGTATTTT. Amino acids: CASSVSTGRNTQYF. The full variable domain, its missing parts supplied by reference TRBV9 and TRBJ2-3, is DSGVTQTPKHLITATGQRVTLRCSPRSGDLSVYWYQQSLDQGLQFLIQYYNGEERAKGNILERFSAQQFPDLHSELNLSSLELGDSALYFCASSVSTGRNTQYFGPGTRLTVL.

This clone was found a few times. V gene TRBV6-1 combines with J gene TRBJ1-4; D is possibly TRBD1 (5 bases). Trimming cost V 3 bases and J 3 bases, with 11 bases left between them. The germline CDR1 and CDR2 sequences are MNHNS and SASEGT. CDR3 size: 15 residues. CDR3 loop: CASSEWVGANEKLFF. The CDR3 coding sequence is TGTGCCAGCAGTGAGTGGGTGGGGGCTAATGAAAAACTGTTTTTT.